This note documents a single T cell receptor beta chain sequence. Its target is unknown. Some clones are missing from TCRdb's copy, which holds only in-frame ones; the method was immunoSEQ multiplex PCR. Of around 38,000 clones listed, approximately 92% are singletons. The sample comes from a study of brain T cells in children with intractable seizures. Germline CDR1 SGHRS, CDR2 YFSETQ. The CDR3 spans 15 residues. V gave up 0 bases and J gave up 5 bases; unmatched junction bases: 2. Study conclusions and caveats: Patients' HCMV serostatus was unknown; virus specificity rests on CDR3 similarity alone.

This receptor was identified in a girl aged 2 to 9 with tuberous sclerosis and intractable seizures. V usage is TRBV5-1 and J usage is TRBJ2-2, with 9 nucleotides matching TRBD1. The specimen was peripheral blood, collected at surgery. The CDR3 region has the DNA TGCGCCAGCAGCTTGGGGACAGGGGCAACCGGGGAGCTGTTTTTT. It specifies CASSLGTGATGELFF.